Following are 9 T cell receptor beta chains from one sample sequenced in a study of T cell responses to AZD1222 COVID-19 vaccine. Clones were read by immunoSEQ multiplex PCR, and TCRdb kept only the in-frame ones, dropping some. The data hold about 97,000 clones, with around 90% observed a single time. The sample consisted of peripheral blood, taken on day 0 of AZD1222 vaccination. The origin of the receptors is an adult in good health.

The chain is built from TRBV5-1 and TRBJ2-2; 9 bases map to TRBD1. The CDR3 extends over 16 amino acids. CDR1 SGHRS and CDR2 YFSETQ come from the germline V gene. Trimming cost V 4 bases and J 7 bases; bases outside gene matches: 11. The CDR3, as DNA: TGCGCCAGCAGCCTCAGTCCCGGGACAGGGATCGGGGAGCTGTTTTTT. Residues: CASSLSPGTGIGELFF.

V is TRBV15 and J is TRBJ1-1; the D gene is possibly TRBD1 (6 bases). The V end was cut by 5 bases, the J end by 0 bases, with 10 bases between. This CDR3 is 14 amino acids long. The germline V gene encodes CDR1 LNHNV and CDR2 YYDKDF (reference sequence). This chain's CDR3 is CATSFDRMNTEAFF. CDR3 bases: TGTGCCACCAGCTTCGACAGGATGAACACTGAAGCTTTCTTT.

The genes are TRBV7-9 and TRBJ2-2, with 9 bases matching TRBD2. The CDR3 length is 15 residues. Unmatched junction bases numbered 5, after V lost 5 bases and J lost 4 bases. Germline V gene sequence: CDR1 SEHNR, CDR2 FQNEAQ (reference sequence). The CDR3 region has the DNA TGTGCCAGCAGCCCCGCAGCGGGGGGCACCGGGGAGCTGTTTTTT. Protein sequence: CASSPAAGGTGELFF.

This chain links TRBV27 with TRBJ2-7; D perhaps matches TRBD2 (5 bases). This CDR3 spans 14 amino acids. V lost 2 bases, J lost 5 bases, and 13 bases lay in between. From germline, CDR1 is MNHEY and CDR2 SMNVEV (reference sequence). The CDR3 spells CASSLIGERNEQYF. CDR3 sequence (DNA): TGTGCCAGCAGTTTAATCGGGGAACGGAACGAGCAGTACTTC.

The gene calls are TRBV6-2 or TRBV6-3 and TRBJ1-6, with a possible D match to TRBD1 (6 bases). The length of the CDR3 is 18 residues. The germline V gene encodes CDR1 MNHEY and CDR2 SVGEGT. V lost 4 bases, J lost 5 bases, and 21 bases lay in between. This CDR3 reads CASSFGGTTTLNNSPLHF. The CDR3 DNA reads as TGTGCCAGCAGTTTTGGGGGCACAACGACCCTTAATAATTCACCCCTCCACTTT.

This clone has just one count. This chain uses TRBV2 with TRBJ1-5; 7 bases fit TRBD1. The CDR3 spans 13 residues. V shed 2 bases and J 16 bases; nucleotides not matched to a gene: 11. Germline CDR1 reads SNHLY; CDR2 reads FYNNEI. The CDR3 here is CASSEQGTAPDHF. The CDR3 region has the DNA TGTGCCAGCAGTGAACAGGGGACAGCCCCAGATCATTTT.

The chain joins TRBV21-1 to TRBJ1-1; the table's D call, TRBD1, was not checked against the DNA. TRBV21-1 is assigned pseudogene status. This CDR3 has 18 amino acids. CDR3 nucleotide sequence: TGTGCCAGCAGCAAAGTTGGGGGCAATAGGAATGCCAACACTGAAGCTTTCTTT. Encoded protein: CASSKVGGNRNANTEAFF.

The chain employs TRBV19 and TRBJ2-3, with D uncertain. Germline V gives CDR1 LNHDA, CDR2 SQIVND (reference sequence). V was trimmed by 11 bases and J by 0 bases, leaving 12 bases between them. The CDR3 sequence is 13 residues long. CDR3 DNA sequence: TGTGCCTCCAATAGGGCTAGCACAGATACGCAGTATTTT. Protein product: CASNRASTDTQYF. The whole variable domain, remainder taken from reference TRBV19 and TRBJ2-3, is DGGITQSPKYLFRKEGQNVTLSCEQNLNHDAMYWYRQDPGQGLRLIYYSQIVNDFQKGDIAEGYSVSREKKESFPLTVTSAQKNPTAFYLCASNRASTDTQYFGPGTRLTVL.

The chain links TRBV5-1 to TRBJ1-5; D remains ambiguous. The V end lost 2 bases, the J end lost 8 bases, and 11 bases lay between the germline ends. CDR1 is SGHRS, CDR2 YFSETQ, per germline. The CDR3 runs 13 residues. The CDR3 region has the DNA TGCGCCAGCAGCTTAGGGTATCTGGAGCCCCAGCATTTT. Translation gives CASSLGYLEPQHF.